The entry that follows covers one T cell receptor (beta chain) sequence. Study processing details: Estimated nucleated cell counts came from reference gene primer amplification. TCRdb's copy holds only in-frame clones and misses some; the assay was immunoSEQ multiplex PCR. Clonal size and the V and J genes are those of that table, whereas D and trimming came from the DNA. Of around 200,000 clones listed, more than 75% are singletons. This sample was included in a study of blood T cell repertoires in COVID-19. Study summary: Sites in the United States, Italy and Spain provided acute and convalescent COVID-19 samples. PBMCs, B-cell-depleted T cells, or T cells provided the cDNA or gDNA that made up the material.

CDR3 length: 18 residues. The J segment lost 5 bases and the V segment lost 2 bases, leaving 8 bases of the junction unmatched. Germline CDR1 reads MGHRA; CDR2 reads YSYEKL. The chain couples TRBV4-1 to TRBJ2-5, with TRBD2 matching 16 bases. This TCR was recovered from a man between 45 and 60 years old with acute or convalescent COVID-19. The sequenced material came from peripheral blood. The CDR3 nucleotides read TGCGCCAGCAGCCAATTTCGGGGACTAGCGGGGGGGCCCGAGACCCAGTACTTC. Its protein product is CASSQFRGLAGGPETQYF.